These 21 T cell receptor beta chains came from one sample sequenced in a study of T cell responses to AZD1222 COVID-19 vaccine. Produced via immunoSEQ multiplex PCR; TCRdb's table is partial and in-frame only. Seen here are some 150,000 clones, 75% to 95% observed once, and the top ten hold less than 3.5%. This specimen consisted of peripheral blood, obtained on day 0 of MenACWY control vaccination. The receptors come from an adult in good health.

The chain is built from TRBV5-6 and TRBJ1-1; no firm D call. Trimming took 4 bases from V and 5 from J, leaving 12 bases between them. The CDR3 has 13 residues. Per germline, CDR1 SGHDT and CDR2 YYEEEE. In nucleotides, the CDR3 is TGTGCCAGCAGCCCCTGGGGTATTACTGAAGCTTTCTTT. Translating it yields CASSPWGITEAFF. Looking up the rest from reference TRBV5-6 and TRBJ1-1 gives the full variable domain: DAGVTQSPTHLIKTRGQQVTLRCSPKSGHDTVSWYQQALGQGPQFIFQYYEEEERQRGNFPDRFSGHQFPNYSSELNVNALLLGDSALYLCASSPWGITEAFFGQGTRLTVV.

This clone was counted once. CDR3 bases: TGTGCCAGCAGCTTAGTGGGGGGAGGTCAAGAGACCCAGTACTTC. Its protein is CASSLVGGGQETQYF. V gene TRBV7-3 combines with J gene TRBJ2-5, with D maybe TRBD2 (6 bases). Deletions cut 2 bases from V and 2 bases from J, with 12 bases between. Per the germline V gene, CDR1 is SGHTA and CDR2 is FQGTGA. The CDR3 is made up of 15 amino acids.

The rearrangement uses TRBV19 and TRBJ2-2; D call uncertain. This CDR3 region has 14 residues. Germline values: CDR1 LNHDA, CDR2 SQIVND (reference sequence). Trimming shortened V by 7 bases and J by 5 bases, and 14 bases separated the two germline ends. The CDR3 DNA sequence: TGTGCCAGTACGTACAGACCGAGAACCGGGGAGCTGTTTTTT. Protein product: CASTYRPRTGELFF. The full variable domain, completed using reference TRBV19 and TRBJ2-2, is DGGITQSPKYLFRKEGQNVTLSCEQNLNHDAMYWYRQDPGQGLRLIYYSQIVNDFQKGDIAEGYSVSREKKESFPLTVTSAQKNPTAFYLCASTYRPRTGELFFGEGSRLTVL.

The J gene is TRBJ2-7, the V gene TRBV27; 8 positions agree with TRBD2. The length of the CDR3 is 15 residues. The junction had 10 bases not matched to a gene; V was cut back by 5 bases and J by 4 bases. CDR1 is MNHEY, CDR2 SMNVEV, per germline (reference sequence). The chain's CDR3 is CASSASGTSKYEQYF. In nucleotides, the CDR3 is TGTGCCAGCAGTGCCTCCGGGACTAGTAAATACGAGCAGTACTTC.

The J gene is TRBJ2-3, the V gene TRBV27; D gene uncertain. V lost 2 bases and J 5 bases, leaving 8 bases between the germline ends. CDR1 and CDR2 (germline): MNHEY, SMNVEV (reference sequence). The CDR3 is made up of 13 amino acids. The CDR3 loop reads CASSLMWGDTQYF. The CDR3, as DNA: TGTGCCAGCAGTTTAATGTGGGGAGATACGCAGTATTTT.

In nucleotides, the CDR3 is TGCGCCAGCAGCCAAGTAGGAACCTACAGTCCGGCAGCTTTCTTT. Encoded protein: CASSQVGTYSPAAFF. V is TRBV4-1 and J is TRBJ1-1; unclear D gene. CDR3 length: 15 residues. Trimming removed 1 base at V and 10 bases at J, with 19 bases between. CDR1 MGHRA and CDR2 YSYEKL come from the germline V gene.

The chain employs TRBV5-4 and TRBJ1-2; TRBD1 matches 7 bases. CDR1 is SGHNT and CDR2 is YYREEE in the germline V gene (reference sequence). V dropped 4 bases and J dropped 7; count of bases not matched to a gene: 10. This CDR3 region has 14 residues. The CDR3 spells CASSHRGPGGGYTF. The CDR3, as DNA: TGTGCCAGCAGCCACAGGGGCCCGGGGGGTGGCTACACCTTC. The complete variable domain, with remaining parts taken from reference TRBV5-4 and TRBJ1-2, reads ETGVTQSPTHLIKTRGQQVTLRCSSQSGHNTVSWYQQALGQGPQFIFQYYREEENGRGNFPPRFSGLQFPNYSSELNVNALELDDSALYLCASSHRGPGGGYTFGSGTRLTVV.

V usage is TRBV11-2 and J usage is TRBJ2-7; 9 bases map to TRBD2. CDR3 length equals 15 residues. J lost 0 bases, V lost 5 bases, and 5 bases had no gene match. In germline, CDR1 is SGHAT, CDR2 FQNNGV. The DNA for the CDR3 is TGTGCCAGCAGCCCGAGCGGGGGGAGCTCCTACGAGCAGTACTTC. It encodes CASSPSGGSSYEQYF.

CDR3: CASSVGGGANVLTF. The CDR3 bases are TGTGCCAGCAGCGTAGGGGGAGGCGCCAACGTCCTGACTTTC. The V call is TRBV7-9, the J call TRBJ2-6; D possibly matches TRBD1 or TRBD2 (6 bases each). CDR1 is SEHNR and CDR2 is FQNEAQ in the germline V gene (reference sequence). Trimming stripped 5 bases from V and 7 bases from J, with 12 bases between. The CDR3 sequence is 14 residues long.

The V and J genes are TRBV6-5 and TRBJ2-7; the D gene is possibly TRBD1 (6 bases). This CDR3 contains 14 residues. Per germline, CDR1 MNHEY and CDR2 SVGAGI. The V and J ends lost 4 bases and 3 bases respectively, with 13 bases between them. The CDR3 DNA is TGTGCCAGCAGTTCCGATCACAGGGTCTACGAGCAGTACTTC. It encodes CASSSDHRVYEQYF.

This chain uses TRBV6-5 with TRBJ2-5; D possibly corresponds to TRBD2 (6 bases). Trimming took 2 bases from V and 0 from J, leaving 10 bases between them. This CDR3 has 15 residues. Germline CDR1 is MNHEY and CDR2 is SVGAGI. CDR3 amino acids: CASSYGGSDQETQYF. The CDR3 DNA follows: TGTGCCAGCAGTTACGGGGGGTCAGACCAAGAGACCCAGTACTTC.

V is TRBV12-3 or TRBV12-4 and J is TRBJ2-1; unclear D gene. V lost 5 bases, J lost 6 bases, and 8 bases lay in between. The CDR3 totals 12 residues. The CDR3 is CASSPRINEQFF. Here the CDR3 DNA reads TGTGCCAGCAGTCCGAGGATCAATGAGCAGTTCTTC.

The V gene is TRBV9, the J gene TRBJ2-5, with 9 bases aligning to TRBD1. J was trimmed by 2 bases and V by 4 bases; bases with no gene match: 9. Germline-derived CDR1 and CDR2 are SGDLS and YYNGEE. This CDR3 comprises 16 residues. CDR3 loop: CASSRGGGQGQETQYF. In nucleotides, the CDR3 is TGTGCCAGCAGCAGAGGTGGGGGACAGGGACAAGAGACCCAGTACTTC.

V usage is TRBV5-1 and J usage is TRBJ1-1; 7 nucleotides agree with TRBD1. The CDR3 covers 14 residues. J gave up 5 bases and V 3 bases, and 7 bases lay outside the gene matches. The germline CDR1 and CDR2 sequences are SGHRS and YFSETQ. Here the CDR3 DNA reads TGCGCCAGCAGCTATCTGACAGGGTTGACTGAAGCTTTCTTT. It is translated as CASSYLTGLTEAFF.

This chain uses TRBV19 with TRBJ2-7; 8 bases map to TRBD1. The V and J ends lost 9 bases and 5 bases, in that order; junction bases with no gene match: 6. CDR1 is LNHDA and CDR2 is SQIVND in the germline V gene (reference sequence). This CDR3 is built from 12 residues. The CDR3 region has the DNA TGTGCCAGCGGACAGGGCGGGGACGAGCAGTACTTC. Amino acids: CASGQGGDEQYF.

The chain joins TRBV6-5 to TRBJ2-1; unclear D gene. The CDR3 length is 11 residues. Germline V gene lookup returns CDR1 MNHEY and CDR2 SVGAGI. Trimming shortened V by 6 bases and J by 9 bases, and 9 bases separated the two germline ends. CDR3: CASRPPPEQFF. In DNA form, the CDR3 reads TGTGCCAGCAGGCCCCCGCCTGAGCAGTTCTTC.

This sequence joins TRBV9 and TRBJ2-3; TRBD2 matches 10 bases. This CDR3 is 15 amino acids long. Trimming cost V 3 bases and J 3 bases; bases outside gene matches: 4. Germline V gives CDR1 SGDLS, CDR2 YYNGEE. The CDR3 region is CASSASGRITDTQYF. The CDR3 bases are TGTGCCAGCAGCGCTAGCGGGAGAATAACAGATACGCAGTATTTT.

The chain carries TRBV19 and TRBJ2-3, with 10 bases identical to TRBD1. With 5 bases clipped from V and 5 bases from J, the junction kept 4 bases outside the gene matches. The length of the CDR3 is 14 residues. CDR1 is LNHDA, CDR2 SQIVND, per germline (reference sequence). CDR3 DNA sequence: TGTGCCAGTAGTGACAGGGGGCGCAAAGATACGCAGTATTTT. Its translation is CASSDRGRKDTQYF.

The CDR3 loop reads CASSLATAQPDTQYF. For the CDR3, the DNA is TGTGCCAGCAGCTTAGCGACAGCTCAGCCAGATACGCAGTATTTT. This chain links TRBV7-6 with TRBJ2-3; D perhaps matches TRBD1 (5 bases). Germline CDR1 reads SGHVS; CDR2 reads FNYEAQ. This CDR3 comprises 15 residues. V was shortened by 0 bases and J by 4 bases, with 11 bases between the two germline ends.

The chain recombines TRBV19 with TRBJ2-1; D not resolved. Germline V gene sequence: CDR1 LNHDA, CDR2 SQIVND (reference sequence). V lost 3 bases and J lost 4, with 7 bases in between. The CDR3 totals 13 residues. This CDR3 reads CASSMRLYNEQFF. For the CDR3, the DNA is TGTGCCAGTAGTATGCGGCTATACAATGAGCAGTTCTTC.

V gene TRBV10-3 combines with J gene TRBJ2-5, with D uncertain. The CDR3 has 18 amino acids. Germline V CDR1 and CDR2: ENHRY, SYGVKD. The ends were cut back, 3 bases at V and 0 bases at J, with 20 bases in the middle. CDR3 bases: TGTGCCATCAGTGAAGGTGGGGTCAGCGCGTGGTACCAAGAGACCCAGTACTTC. Translated: CAISEGGVSAWYQETQYF.